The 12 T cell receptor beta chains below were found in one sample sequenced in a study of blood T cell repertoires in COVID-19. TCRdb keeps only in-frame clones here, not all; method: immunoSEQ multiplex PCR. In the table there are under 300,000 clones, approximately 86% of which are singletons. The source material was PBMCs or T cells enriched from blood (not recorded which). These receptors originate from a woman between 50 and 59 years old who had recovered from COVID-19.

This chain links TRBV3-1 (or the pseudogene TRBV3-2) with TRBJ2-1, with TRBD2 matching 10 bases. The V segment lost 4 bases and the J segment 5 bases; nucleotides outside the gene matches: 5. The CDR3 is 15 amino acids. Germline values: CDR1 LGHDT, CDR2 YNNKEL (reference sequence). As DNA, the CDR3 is TGTGCCAGCAGCCCCCGCCTAGCGGGAGACAATGAGCAGTTCTTC. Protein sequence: CASSPRLAGDNEQFF.

CDR3 bases: TGTGCCAGCAGCTCACCGACCCCCGGGGGGTCCTACGAGCAGTACTTC. This codes for CASSSPTPGGSYEQYF. The chain carries TRBV7-6 and TRBJ2-7, with TRBD2 matching 7 bases. Per germline, CDR1 SGHVS and CDR2 FNYEAQ. The CDR3 is 16 amino acids. V was pared by 4 bases and J by 1 base, with 10 bases of the junction left unmatched.

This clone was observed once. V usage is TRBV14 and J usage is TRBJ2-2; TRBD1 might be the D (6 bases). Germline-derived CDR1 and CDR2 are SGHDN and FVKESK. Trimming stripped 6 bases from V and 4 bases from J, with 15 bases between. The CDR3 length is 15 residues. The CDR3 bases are TGTGCCAGCAGTAAACTCACAGGGAGCACCGGGGAGCTGTTTTTT. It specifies CASSKLTGSTGELFF.

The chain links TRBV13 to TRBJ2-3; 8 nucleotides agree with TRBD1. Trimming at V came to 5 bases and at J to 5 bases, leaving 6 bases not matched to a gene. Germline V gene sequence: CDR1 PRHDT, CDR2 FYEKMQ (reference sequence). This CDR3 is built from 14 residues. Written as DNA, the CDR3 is TGTGCCAGCAGCCCTAGGACAGGGAGAGATACGCAGTATTTT. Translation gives CASSPRTGRDTQYF.

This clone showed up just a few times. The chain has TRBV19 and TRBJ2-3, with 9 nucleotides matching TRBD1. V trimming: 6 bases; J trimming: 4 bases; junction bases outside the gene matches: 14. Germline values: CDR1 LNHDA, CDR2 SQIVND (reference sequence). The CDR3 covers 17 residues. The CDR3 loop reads CASSLSGGTGSADTQYF. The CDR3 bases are TGTGCCAGTAGCCTATCCGGTGGGACAGGGTCTGCAGATACGCAGTATTTT.

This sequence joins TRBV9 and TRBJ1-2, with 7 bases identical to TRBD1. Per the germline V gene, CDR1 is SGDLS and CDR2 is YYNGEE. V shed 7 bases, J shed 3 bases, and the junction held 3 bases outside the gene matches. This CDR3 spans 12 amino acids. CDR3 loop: CASSGTDYGYTF. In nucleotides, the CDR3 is TGTGCCAGCTCGGGGACAGACTATGGCTACACCTTC.

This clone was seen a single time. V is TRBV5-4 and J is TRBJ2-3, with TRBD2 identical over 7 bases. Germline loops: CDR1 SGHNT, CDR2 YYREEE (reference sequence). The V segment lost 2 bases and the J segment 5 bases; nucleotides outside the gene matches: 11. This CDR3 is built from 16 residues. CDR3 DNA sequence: TGTGCCAGCAGCTTCAGGGCGGGAGACCTTGAAGATACGCAGTATTTT. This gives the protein CASSFRAGDLEDTQYF.

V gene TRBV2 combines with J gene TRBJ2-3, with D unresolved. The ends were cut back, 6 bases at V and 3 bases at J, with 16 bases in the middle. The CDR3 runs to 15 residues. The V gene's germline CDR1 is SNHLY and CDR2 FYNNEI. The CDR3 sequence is CASSAVGFGTDTQYF. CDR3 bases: TGTGCCAGCAGCGCGGTGGGTTTCGGGACAGATACGCAGTATTTT.

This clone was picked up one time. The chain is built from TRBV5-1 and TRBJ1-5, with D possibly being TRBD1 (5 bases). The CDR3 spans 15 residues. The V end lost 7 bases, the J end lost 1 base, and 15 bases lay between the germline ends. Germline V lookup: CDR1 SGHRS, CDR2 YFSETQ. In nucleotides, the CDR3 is TGCGCCAGCTCCTGGGAGGGGCTGAGCAATCAGCCCCAGCATTTT. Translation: CASSWEGLSNQPQHF.

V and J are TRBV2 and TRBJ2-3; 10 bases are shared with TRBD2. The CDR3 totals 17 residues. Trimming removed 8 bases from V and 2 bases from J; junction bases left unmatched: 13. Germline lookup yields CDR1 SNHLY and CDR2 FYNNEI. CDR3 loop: CASAPGLARLSTDTQYF. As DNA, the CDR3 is TGTGCCAGCGCTCCGGGACTAGCGAGACTGTCCACAGATACGCAGTATTTT.

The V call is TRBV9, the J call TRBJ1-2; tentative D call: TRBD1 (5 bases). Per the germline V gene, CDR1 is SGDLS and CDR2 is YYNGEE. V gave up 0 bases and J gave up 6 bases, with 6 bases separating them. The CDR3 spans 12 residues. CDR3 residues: CASSVEGNGYTF. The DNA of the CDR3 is TGTGCCAGCAGCGTAGAGGGGAATGGCTACACCTTC.

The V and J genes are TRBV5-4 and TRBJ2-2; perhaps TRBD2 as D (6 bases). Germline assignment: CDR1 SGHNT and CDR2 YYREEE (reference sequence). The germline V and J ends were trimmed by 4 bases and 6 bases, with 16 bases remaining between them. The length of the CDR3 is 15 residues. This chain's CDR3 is CASSPGGKGAGELFF. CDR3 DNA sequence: TGTGCCAGCAGCCCCGGCGGGAAGGGTGCCGGGGAGCTGTTTTTT.